Listed below are T cell receptor beta chains from one sample, sequenced in a study of blood T cell repertoires in COVID-19. Sequencing used immunoSEQ multiplex PCR; TCRdb keeps in-frame clones, though not all of them. The data show 150,000 to 200,000 clones, with 84% seen just once and about 15% held by the top ten. Input material: peripheral blood. The receptor set was obtained from a woman aged 70 to 79 with COVID-19, enrolled during active disease. Each CDR3 is given with its conserved first and last residue. The order of the fields is J gene, V gene, CDR3 protein.

TRBJ1-2 TRBV29-1 CRARLGYTF
TRBJ1-5 TRBV9 CASSVGRNYQPQHF
TRBJ2-2 TRBV5-1 CASSLLGSTNTGELFF
TRBJ2-4 TRBV6-1 CASSESPGTSGRGNIQYF
TRBJ1-1 TRBV29-1 CSSRTGNTEAFF
TRBJ1-2 TRBV7-9 CASSYDRVETF
TRBJ2-7 TRBV6-5 CASRVLASSYEQYF
TRBJ2-3 TRBV5-1 CASSLDGGPQYF
TRBJ2-5 TRBV18 CASSRNSEETQYF
TRBJ2-3 TRBV19 CASSIMTSGSADTQYF
TRBJ2-2 TRBV30 CAWSRLGRRAFQLPGELFF
TRBJ2-1 TRBV27 CASSLGAEQFF
TRBJ2-5 TRBV28 CASRGGQGIETQYF
TRBJ1-4 TRBV28 CASSLPTGLNEKLFF
TRBJ1-2 TRBV30 CAAIRQGSYGYTF
TRBJ1-2 TRBV2 CASALRLGQGIGYTF
TRBJ1-2 TRBV3-1/TRBV3-2 CASSRTSGSNYGYTF
TRBJ2-7 TRBV19 CASSIQGFSEQYF
TRBJ1-2 TRBV2 CASSDGQGFGYTF
TRBJ2-7 TRBV6-4 CASSLRSGSGYEQYF
TRBJ1-1 TRBV10-2 CASIGTEGEAFF
TRBJ1-2 TRBV29-1 CSASGGYGYTF
TRBJ2-5 TRBV6-5 CASRQGPQETQYF
TRBJ1-1 TRBV19 CARNDRNTEAFF
TRBJ2-3 TRBV5-1 CASSLAVLAADTQYF
TRBJ1-2 TRBV3-1/TRBV3-2 CASSRQGGNGYTF
TRBJ2-5 TRBV11-3 CASSRTGNQETQYF
TRBJ1-2 TRBV4-1 CASSQEFSRVYGYTF
TRBJ1-2 TRBV15 CATSRDRNRAGYTF
TRBJ1-2 TRBV28 CASSPTGYGYTF
TRBJ1-6 TRBV5-4 CASSFGTGNLNSPLHF
TRBJ1-6 TRBV28 CASRLNSPLHF
TRBJ2-7 TRBV9 CASSAPVGGEQYF
TRBJ1-1 TRBV9 CASSAGGTEAFF
TRBJ2-1 TRBV5-4 CASSPAGSSYYNEQFF
TRBJ2-2 TRBV19 CASSMRSRGVAGELFF
TRBJ2-1 TRBV6-6 CASSGTSVGQFF
TRBJ1-6 TRBV10-2 CASSESTGVGYNSPLHF
TRBJ1-1 TRBV6-1 CASSGARAQTEAFF
TRBJ1-1 TRBV19 CATSVGGTRPEAFF
TRBJ2-3 TRBV3-1/TRBV3-2 CASSQGKGGLEYF
TRBJ2-1 TRBV5-1 CASSLGLAGQNEQFF
TRBJ1-1 TRBV28 CASCLQGAFNTEAFF
TRBJ1-5 TRBV5-4 CASSDGQGGNQPQHF
TRBJ2-1 TRBV7-3 CASSLYGQGSSYNEQFF
TRBJ1-2 TRBV28 CASSTGQGGYGYTF
TRBJ2-7 TRBV6-5 CASSREQSSYEQYF